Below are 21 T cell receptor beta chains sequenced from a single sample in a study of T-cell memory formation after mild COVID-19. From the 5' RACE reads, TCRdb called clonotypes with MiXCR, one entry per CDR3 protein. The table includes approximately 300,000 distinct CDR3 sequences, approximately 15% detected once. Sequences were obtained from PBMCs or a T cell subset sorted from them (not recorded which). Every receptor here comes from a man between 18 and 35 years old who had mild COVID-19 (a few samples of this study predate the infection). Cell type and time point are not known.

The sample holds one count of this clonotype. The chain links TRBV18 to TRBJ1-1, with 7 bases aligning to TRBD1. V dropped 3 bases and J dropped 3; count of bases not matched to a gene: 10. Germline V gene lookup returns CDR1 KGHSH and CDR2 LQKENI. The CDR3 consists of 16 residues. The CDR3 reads CASSPVSTGKDTEAFF. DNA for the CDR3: TGTGCCAGCTCACCGGTGTCGACAGGGAAGGACACTGAAGCTTTCTTT.

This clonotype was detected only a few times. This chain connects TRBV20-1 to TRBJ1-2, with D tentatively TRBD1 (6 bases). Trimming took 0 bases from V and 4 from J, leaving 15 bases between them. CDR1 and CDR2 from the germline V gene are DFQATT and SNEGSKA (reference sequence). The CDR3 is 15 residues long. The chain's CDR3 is CSARDLWGGAYGYTF. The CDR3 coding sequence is TGCAGTGCTAGAGATCTATGGGGGGGCGCCTATGGCTACACCTTC.

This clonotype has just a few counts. The CDR3 nucleotides read TGCAGTGCTAGAGATCTGTTAGCGGGGGGGCCCGGTGGTGAGACCCAGTACTTC. It yields the protein CSARDLLAGGPGGETQYF. This sequence joins TRBV20-1 and TRBJ2-5; 11 bases map to TRBD2. The trim removed 0 bases at V and 5 bases at J, leaving 14 bases unmatched. Per the germline V gene, CDR1 is DFQATT and CDR2 is SNEGSKA (reference sequence). The CDR3 extends over 18 amino acids.

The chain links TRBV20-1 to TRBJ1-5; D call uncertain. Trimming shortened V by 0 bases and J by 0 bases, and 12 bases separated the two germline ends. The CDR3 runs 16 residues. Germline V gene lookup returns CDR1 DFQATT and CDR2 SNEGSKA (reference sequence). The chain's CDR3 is CSARDRRQNSNQPQHF. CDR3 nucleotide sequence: TGCAGTGCTAGAGATAGGAGGCAGAATAGCAATCAGCCCCAGCATTTT.

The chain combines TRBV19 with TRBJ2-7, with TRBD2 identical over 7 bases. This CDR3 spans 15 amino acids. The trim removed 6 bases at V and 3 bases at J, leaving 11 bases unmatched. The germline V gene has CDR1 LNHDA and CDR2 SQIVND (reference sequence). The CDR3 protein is CASRDERGPVYEQYF. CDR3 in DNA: TGTGCCAGTAGGGATGAGCGGGGCCCGGTCTACGAGCAGTACTTC. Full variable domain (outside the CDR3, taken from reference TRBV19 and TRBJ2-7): DGGITQSPKYLFRKEGQNVTLSCEQNLNHDAMYWYRQDPGQGLRLIYYSQIVNDFQKGDIAEGYSVSREKKESFPLTVTSAQKNPTAFYLCASRDERGPVYEQYFGPGTRLTVT.

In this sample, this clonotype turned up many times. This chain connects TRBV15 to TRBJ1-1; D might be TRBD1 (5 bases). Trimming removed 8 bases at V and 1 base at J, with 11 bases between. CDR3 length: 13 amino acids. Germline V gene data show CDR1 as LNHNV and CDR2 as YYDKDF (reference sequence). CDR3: CATQSTGNTEAFF. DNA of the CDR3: TGTGCCACCCAATCCACAGGGAACACTGAAGCTTTCTTT.

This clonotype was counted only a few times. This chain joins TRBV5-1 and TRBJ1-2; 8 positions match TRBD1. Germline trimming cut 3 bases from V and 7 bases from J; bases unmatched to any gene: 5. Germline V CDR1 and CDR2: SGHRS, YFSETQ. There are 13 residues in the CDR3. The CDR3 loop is CASSSGQGGGYTF. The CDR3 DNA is TGCGCCAGCAGCTCCGGACAGGGTGGTGGCTACACCTTC.

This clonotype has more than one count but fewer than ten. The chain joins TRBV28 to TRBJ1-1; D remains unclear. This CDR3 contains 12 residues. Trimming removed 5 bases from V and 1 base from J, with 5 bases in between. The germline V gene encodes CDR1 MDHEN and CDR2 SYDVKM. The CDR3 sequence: CASSTENTEAFF. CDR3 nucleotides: TGTGCCAGCAGTACAGAGAACACTGAAGCTTTCTTT.

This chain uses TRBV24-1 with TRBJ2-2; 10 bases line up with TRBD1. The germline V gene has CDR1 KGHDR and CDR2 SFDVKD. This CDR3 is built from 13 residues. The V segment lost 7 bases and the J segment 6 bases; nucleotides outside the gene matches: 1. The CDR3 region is CATRGQGPGELFF. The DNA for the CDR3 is TGTGCCACCAGGGGACAGGGGCCCGGGGAGCTGTTTTTT.

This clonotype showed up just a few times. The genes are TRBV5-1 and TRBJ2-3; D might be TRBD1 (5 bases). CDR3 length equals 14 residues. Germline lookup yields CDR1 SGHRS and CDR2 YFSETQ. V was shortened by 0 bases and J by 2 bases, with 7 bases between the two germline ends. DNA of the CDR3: TGCGCCAGCAGCTTGGGACAGATCACAGATACGCAGTATTTT. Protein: CASSLGQITDTQYF.

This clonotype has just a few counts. DNA for the CDR3: TGTGCCAGCAGCGGGGGACAGGGCCGGGAACCCCTCCACTTT. It specifies CASSGGQGREPLHF. V usage is TRBV9 and J usage is TRBJ1-6, with TRBD1 matching 9 bases. V trimming: 3 bases; J trimming: 12 bases; junction bases outside the gene matches: 7. The CDR3 runs to 14 residues. From germline, CDR1 is SGDLS and CDR2 YYNGEE.

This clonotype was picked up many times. The CDR3 here is CSARDRVQETQYF. As DNA, the CDR3 is TGCAGTGCTAGAGACAGGGTCCAAGAGACCCAGTACTTC. V and J are TRBV20-1 and TRBJ2-5; D is perhaps TRBD1 (5 bases). CDR1 is DFQATT and CDR2 is SNEGSKA in the germline V gene (reference sequence). This CDR3 contains 13 residues. V shed 0 bases and J shed 1 base, with 6 bases lying between them.

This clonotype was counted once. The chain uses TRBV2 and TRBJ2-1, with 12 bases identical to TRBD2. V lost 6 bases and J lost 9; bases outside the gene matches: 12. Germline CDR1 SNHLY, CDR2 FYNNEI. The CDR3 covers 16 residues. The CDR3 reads CASRGTSSGGASEQFF. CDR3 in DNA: TGTGCCAGCAGAGGCACATCTAGCGGGGGGGCATCTGAGCAGTTCTTC. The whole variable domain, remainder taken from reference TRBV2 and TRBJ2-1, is EPEVTQTPSHQVTQMGQEVILRCVPISNHLYFYWYRQILGQKVEFLVSFYNNEISEKSEIFDDQFSVERPDGSNFTLKIRSTKLEDSAMYFCASRGTSSGGASEQFFGPGTRLTVL.

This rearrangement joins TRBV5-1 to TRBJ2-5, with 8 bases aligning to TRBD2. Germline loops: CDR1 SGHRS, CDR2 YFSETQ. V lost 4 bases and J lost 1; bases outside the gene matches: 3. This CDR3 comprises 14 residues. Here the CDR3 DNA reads TGCGCCAGCAGCGTAAGCGGGGGCCAAGAGACCCAGTACTTC. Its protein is CASSVSGGQETQYF.

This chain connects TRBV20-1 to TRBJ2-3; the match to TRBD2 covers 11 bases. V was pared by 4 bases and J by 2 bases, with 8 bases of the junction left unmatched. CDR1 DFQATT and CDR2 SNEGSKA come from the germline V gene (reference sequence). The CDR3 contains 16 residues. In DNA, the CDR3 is TGCAGTGCTATCCCATTTAGCGGGGGGGCCACAGATACGCAGTATTTT. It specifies CSAIPFSGGATDTQYF.

The CDR3 DNA is TGTGCCAGCAAGAGGGCAGGGACCGGAAACACCATATATTTT. Amino acid sequence: CASKRAGTGNTIYF. The V call is TRBV7-9, the J call TRBJ1-3, with a possible D match to TRBD1 (5 bases). CDR1 is SEHNR, CDR2 FQNEAQ, per germline (reference sequence). V lost 7 bases and J lost 4, with 14 bases in between. CDR3 length: 14 residues.

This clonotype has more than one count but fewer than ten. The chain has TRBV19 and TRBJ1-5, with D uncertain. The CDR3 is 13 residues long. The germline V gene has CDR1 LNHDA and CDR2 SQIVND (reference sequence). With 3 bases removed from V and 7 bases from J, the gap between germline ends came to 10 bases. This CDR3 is CASSIKRAQPQHF. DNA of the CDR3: TGTGCCAGTAGTATCAAGCGGGCACAGCCCCAGCATTTT.

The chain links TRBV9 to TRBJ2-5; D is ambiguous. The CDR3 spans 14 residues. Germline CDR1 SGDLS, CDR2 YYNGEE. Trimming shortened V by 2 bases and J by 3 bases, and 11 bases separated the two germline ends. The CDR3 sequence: CASSVGRYEETQYF. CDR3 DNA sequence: TGTGCCAGCAGCGTCGGACGGTATGAAGAGACCCAGTACTTC.

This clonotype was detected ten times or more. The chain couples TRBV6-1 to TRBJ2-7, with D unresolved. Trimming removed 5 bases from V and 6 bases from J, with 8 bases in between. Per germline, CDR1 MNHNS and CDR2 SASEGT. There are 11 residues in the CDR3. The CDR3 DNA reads TGTGCCAGCAGTACATCACGCGAGCAGTACGTC. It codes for CASSTSREQYV.

The CDR3 coding sequence is TGTGCCAGCAGTTTAGGGGTCATCTACGAGCAGTACTTC. It is translated as CASSLGVIYEQYF. The chain links TRBV28 to TRBJ2-7, with unresolved D. CDR1 and CDR2 (germline): MDHEN, SYDVKM. The CDR3 runs 13 residues. With 2 bases removed from V and 3 bases from J, the gap between germline ends came to 8 bases.

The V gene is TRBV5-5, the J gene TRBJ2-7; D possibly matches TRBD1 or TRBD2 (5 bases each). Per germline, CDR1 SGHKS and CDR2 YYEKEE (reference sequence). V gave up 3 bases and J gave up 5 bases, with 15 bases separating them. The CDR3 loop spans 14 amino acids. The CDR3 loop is CASSWDHLGHEQYF. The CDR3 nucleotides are TGTGCCAGCAGCTGGGACCACCTGGGCCACGAGCAGTACTTC.